This T cell receptor beta chain was retrieved from a study of T-cell reconstitution after alpha-beta-depleted transplantation in children. This clonotype has at least ten counts. Preparation of the TCRbeta library involved a method that used unique molecular identifiers. One entry per CDR3 protein results from TCRdb running MiXCR on the PCR reads. Here the sample spans 240,000 or so distinct CDR3 sequences, around 12% being singletons. The CDR3 extends over 13 amino acids. Between the trimmed V and J ends, which lost 7 bases and 1 base, there was a span of 10 bases. Germline-derived CDR1 and CDR2 are LNHDA and SQIVND (reference sequence).

V usage is TRBV19 and J usage is TRBJ1-1; the D is unclear. Sequenced material: PBMCs from the stem cell graft donor, taken from the stem cell graft. The clonotype comes from a human donor who donated a stem cell graft to a child with acute lymphoblastic leukemia. This CDR3 reads CASKKQANTEAFF. DNA for the CDR3: TGTGCCAGTAAAAAGCAGGCGAACACTGAAGCTTTCTTT.